The 18 T cell receptor beta chains below all came from one sample that was sequenced in a study of shared clonotypes between healthy human individuals. The assay was immunoSEQ multiplex PCR, and TCRdb's table has in-frame clones only and misses some. Seen here are around 2,000,000 clones, about 95% observed once, and the top ten hold about 1.1%. Naivety among CD8 cells was defined by CD45RO negativity and positive CCR7 selection, thereby excluding terminally differentiated effector memory CD45RA+ cells. The sequenced sample consisted of naive CD8+ T cells sorted from blood. The source is a man aged 18-30 years in good health.

The CDR3 region has the DNA TGTGCCAGCAGCCCTTTTGTAGACGAGCAGTACTTC. Residues: CASSPFVDEQYF. This chain connects TRBV7-9 to TRBJ2-7; D not certain. V lost 5 bases and J lost 5, with 10 bases in between. Germline loops: CDR1 SEHNR, CDR2 FQNEAQ (reference sequence). The CDR3 contains 12 residues. Full variable domain (outside the CDR3, taken from reference TRBV7-9 and TRBJ2-7): DTGVSQNPRHKITKRGQNVTFRCDPISEHNRLYWYRQTLGQGPEFLTYFQNEAQLEKSRLLSDRFSAERPKGSFSTLEIQRTEQGDSAMYLCASSPFVDEQYFGPGTRLTVT.

This chain links TRBV27 with TRBJ2-5; the D call may be TRBD1 or TRBD2 (5 bases each). V was trimmed by 5 bases and J by 5 bases, leaving 21 bases between them. CDR3 length equals 16 residues. CDR1 and CDR2 (germline): MNHEY, SMNVEV (reference sequence). CDR3 sequence (DNA): TGTGCCAGCAGTCCCGGGACGATGCCAGAGGCCGAGACCCAGTACTTC. Translating it yields CASSPGTMPEAETQYF.

The chain joins TRBV6-1 to TRBJ1-5; D uncertain. V was shortened by 4 bases and J by 3 bases, with 16 bases between the two germline ends. The germline gives CDR1 MNHNS, CDR2 SASEGT. The CDR3 consists of 16 residues. The chain's CDR3 is CASSGMEGVLNQPQHF. The CDR3 coding sequence is TGTGCCAGCAGTGGTATGGAGGGTGTCCTCAATCAGCCCCAGCATTTT.

The chain carries TRBV7-9 and TRBJ2-1; no firm D call. V shed 6 bases and J shed 5 bases, with 8 bases lying between them. This CDR3 is 12 amino acids long. Germline values: CDR1 SEHNR, CDR2 FQNEAQ (reference sequence). CDR3 coding DNA: TGTGCCAGCAGGCATGGCCACAATGAGCAGTTCTTC. It codes for CASRHGHNEQFF.

The V call is TRBV11-2, the J call TRBJ2-7; 9 bases fit TRBD1. Germline CDR1 reads SGHAT; CDR2 reads FQNNGV. The CDR3 is made up of 16 amino acids. Trimming at V came to 1 base and at J to 4 bases, leaving 8 bases not matched to a gene. CDR3 residues: CASSLVAGTGSYEQYF. CDR3 in DNA: TGTGCCAGCAGCTTAGTGGCTGGGACAGGGTCGTACGAGCAGTACTTC.

The V and J genes are TRBV27 and TRBJ2-3, with D uncertain. This CDR3 is 15 amino acids long. CDR1 MNHEY and CDR2 SMNVEV come from the germline V gene (reference sequence). Trimming took off 4 bases at V and 0 bases at J, with 11 bases between the two ends. The CDR3 DNA sequence: TGTGCCAGCAGTTCCCGGGTCCAAAGCACAGATACGCAGTATTTT. Its protein product is CASSSRVQSTDTQYF.

On this clone: Other DNA sequences in the same sample also yield this CDR3. The V gene is TRBV6-5, the J gene TRBJ1-1, with D perhaps matching TRBD1 (5 bases). Germline CDR1 MNHEY, CDR2 SVGAGI. This CDR3 contains 13 residues. The V and J ends lost 4 bases and 0 bases respectively, with 6 bases between them. The CDR3 nucleotides read TGTGCCAGCAGTTGGGGACTGAACACTGAAGCTTTCTTT. It codes for CASSWGLNTEAFF.

J is TRBJ1-5 and V is TRBV6-9; tentative D call: TRBD1 (6 bases). Germline CDR1 MNHGY, CDR2 SVAAGI. V lost 2 bases, J lost 4 bases, and 15 bases lay in between. The CDR3 runs 16 residues. The CDR3 DNA reads TGTGCCAGCAGTTATCCTGCAGGGGCGCCAAATCAGCCCCAGCATTTT. Its protein product is CASSYPAGAPNQPQHF.

V is TRBV27 and J is TRBJ1-4; weak D call: TRBD1 (5 bases). Germline V gene data show CDR1 as MNHEY and CDR2 as SMNVEV (reference sequence). Trimming pared 0 bases from V and 8 bases from J, leaving 10 bases between. The CDR3 consists of 14 residues. CDR3 DNA: TGTGCCAGCAGTTTATCGGGGCAGGGCGAAAAACTGTTTTTT. Translating it yields CASSLSGQGEKLFF.

The V gene is TRBV4-1, the J gene TRBJ1-4; 7 bases are a match to TRBD1. Trimming took 4 bases from V and 6 from J; bases not matched to a gene: 11. The CDR3 runs 16 residues. From germline, CDR1 is MGHRA and CDR2 YSYEKL. The CDR3 region has the DNA TGCGCCAGCAGCCCCCTACAGGGGAAGTGGGATGAAAAACTGTTTTTT. It translates to CASSPLQGKWDEKLFF.

This chain connects TRBV19 to TRBJ2-7; D uncertain. The CDR3 consists of 17 residues. V was trimmed by 5 bases and J by 0 bases, leaving 20 bases between them. Germline CDR1 and CDR2: LNHDA and SQIVND (reference sequence). The CDR3 coding sequence is TGTGCCAGTAGTCCCCCCGGAATTCTAATGGGCTCCTACGAGCAGTACTTC. It translates to CASSPPGILMGSYEQYF.

CDR3 in amino acids: CASSILTGQEAFF. In nucleotides, the CDR3 is TGTGCCAGTAGTATATTGACCGGACAGGAAGCTTTCTTT. The rearrangement joins TRBV19 to TRBJ1-1, with D tentatively TRBD1 (6 bases). Germline CDR1 reads LNHDA; CDR2 reads SQIVND (reference sequence). This CDR3 is 13 amino acids long. Trimming pared 2 bases from V and 8 bases from J, leaving 12 bases between.

V usage is TRBV28 and J usage is TRBJ1-5; 9 bases fit TRBD1. This CDR3 has 14 amino acids. Trimming removed 6 bases from V and 7 bases from J; junction bases left unmatched: 7. Germline V lookup: CDR1 MDHEN, CDR2 SYDVKM. For the CDR3, the DNA is TGTGCCAGCAGACCGGGACAGGGTGGCCAGCCCCAGCATTTT. Its translation: CASRPGQGGQPQHF.

The V and J genes are TRBV7-6 and TRBJ2-5; D may be TRBD1 or TRBD2 (5 bases each). There are 14 residues in the CDR3. V was shortened by 5 bases and J by 5 bases, with 15 bases between the two germline ends. CDR1 and CDR2 (germline): SGHVS, FNYEAQ. The CDR3 here is CASSRGASGETQYF. In DNA form, the CDR3 reads TGTGCCAGCAGCAGAGGGGCCTCTGGCGAGACCCAGTACTTC.

This rearrangement joins TRBV5-6 to TRBJ1-1; D gene uncertain. Germline assignment: CDR1 SGHDT and CDR2 YYEEEE. V lost 4 bases, J lost 0 bases, and 4 bases lay in between. This CDR3 is 12 amino acids long. This CDR3 reads CASSVLNTEAFF. The CDR3 region has the DNA TGTGCCAGCAGCGTCCTGAACACTGAAGCTTTCTTT.

The V gene is TRBV14, the J gene TRBJ2-7; 9 bases line up with TRBD2. In germline, CDR1 is SGHDN, CDR2 FVKESK. The trim removed 3 bases at V and 5 bases at J, leaving 11 bases unmatched. CDR3 length: 16 residues. DNA of the CDR3: TGTGCCAGCAGCCATGTACCGGGACTAGCAATCGACGAGCAGTACTTC. Amino acids: CASSHVPGLAIDEQYF.

This clone was recorded only once. V and J are TRBV13 and TRBJ2-3, with TRBD1 matching 10 bases. The CDR3 consists of 16 residues. Trimming took 3 bases from V and 1 from J; bases not matched to a gene: 4. Per the germline V gene, CDR1 is PRHDT and CDR2 is FYEKMQ (reference sequence). CDR3 sequence (DNA): TGTGCCAGCAGCTTCACCGGGACAGGGGGCACAGATACGCAGTATTTT. Its protein is CASSFTGTGGTDTQYF.

The sample holds one count of this clone. The germline gene is not matched at one end of the junction; a read error may be the cause. The chain recombines TRBV27 with TRBJ2-5, with 12 nucleotides matching TRBD2. CDR1 and CDR2 from the germline V gene are MNHEY and SMNVEV (reference sequence). The CDR3 extends over 15 amino acids. CDR3 coding DNA: TGTGCCAGCAGTTCCCTAGCGGGGGGGCAAGGGACCCAGTACTTC. It encodes CASSSLAGGQGTQYF.